This T cell receptor (beta chain) came from a study of T cell responses to AZD1222 COVID-19 vaccine. Study-level points and caveats: The number of AZD1222 recipients seropositive at baseline was only 6 or 7. The donor group comprised mostly white British people and more females; the analysis possibly underestimated clonal diversity.

Profiling relied on immunoSEQ multiplex PCR, and the TCRdb table lists in-frame clones only, not all of them. The sample includes roughly 120,000 clones, around 89% seen only once; the top ten take roughly 7%. The CDR3 is made up of 15 amino acids. Deletions cut 2 bases from V and 0 bases from J, with 7 bases between. CDR1 is KGHSH and CDR2 is LQKENI in the germline V gene. For this clone: The target antigen is unknown.

This specimen consisted of peripheral blood, obtained 28 days after the second AZD1222 dose. V and J are TRBV18 and TRBJ1-4; D uncertain. This TCR came from an adult who received the AZD1222 COVID-19 vaccine. The CDR3: CASSPIVTTNEKLFF. Written as DNA, the CDR3 is TGTGCCAGCTCACCAATTGTGACAACTAATGAAAAACTGTTTTTT.